This T cell receptor beta chain was identified in a study of CD8 T cells in ankylosing spondylitis. Study-level results: What appeared characteristic of ankylosing spondylitis blood was a TCR beta motif of eight highly homologous variants.

Per germline, CDR1 SGDLS and CDR2 YYNGEE. There are 14 residues in the CDR3. Trimming took 5 bases from V and 5 from J, leaving 13 bases between them. Details on this clonotype: Antigen: not known.

Using quantitative 5'-RACE with molecular barcodes, the authors made TCR beta libraries. TCRdb independently ran MiXCR on the 5' RACE reads; one entry per CDR3 protein. The data show about 39,000 distinct CDR3 sequences, roughly 3.1% seen once. The sequenced sample was blood, either unsorted or a sorted T cell fraction (not recorded which). The rearrangement links TRBV9 to TRBJ2-2; possible D gene TRBD2, 6 bases. The clonotype was recovered from a male donor with ankylosing spondylitis or in good health (not recorded which). Here the CDR3 DNA reads TGTGCCAGCAGACGCAGAGGAGGGACCGGGGAGCTGTTTTTT. This sequence encodes CASRRRGGTGELFF.